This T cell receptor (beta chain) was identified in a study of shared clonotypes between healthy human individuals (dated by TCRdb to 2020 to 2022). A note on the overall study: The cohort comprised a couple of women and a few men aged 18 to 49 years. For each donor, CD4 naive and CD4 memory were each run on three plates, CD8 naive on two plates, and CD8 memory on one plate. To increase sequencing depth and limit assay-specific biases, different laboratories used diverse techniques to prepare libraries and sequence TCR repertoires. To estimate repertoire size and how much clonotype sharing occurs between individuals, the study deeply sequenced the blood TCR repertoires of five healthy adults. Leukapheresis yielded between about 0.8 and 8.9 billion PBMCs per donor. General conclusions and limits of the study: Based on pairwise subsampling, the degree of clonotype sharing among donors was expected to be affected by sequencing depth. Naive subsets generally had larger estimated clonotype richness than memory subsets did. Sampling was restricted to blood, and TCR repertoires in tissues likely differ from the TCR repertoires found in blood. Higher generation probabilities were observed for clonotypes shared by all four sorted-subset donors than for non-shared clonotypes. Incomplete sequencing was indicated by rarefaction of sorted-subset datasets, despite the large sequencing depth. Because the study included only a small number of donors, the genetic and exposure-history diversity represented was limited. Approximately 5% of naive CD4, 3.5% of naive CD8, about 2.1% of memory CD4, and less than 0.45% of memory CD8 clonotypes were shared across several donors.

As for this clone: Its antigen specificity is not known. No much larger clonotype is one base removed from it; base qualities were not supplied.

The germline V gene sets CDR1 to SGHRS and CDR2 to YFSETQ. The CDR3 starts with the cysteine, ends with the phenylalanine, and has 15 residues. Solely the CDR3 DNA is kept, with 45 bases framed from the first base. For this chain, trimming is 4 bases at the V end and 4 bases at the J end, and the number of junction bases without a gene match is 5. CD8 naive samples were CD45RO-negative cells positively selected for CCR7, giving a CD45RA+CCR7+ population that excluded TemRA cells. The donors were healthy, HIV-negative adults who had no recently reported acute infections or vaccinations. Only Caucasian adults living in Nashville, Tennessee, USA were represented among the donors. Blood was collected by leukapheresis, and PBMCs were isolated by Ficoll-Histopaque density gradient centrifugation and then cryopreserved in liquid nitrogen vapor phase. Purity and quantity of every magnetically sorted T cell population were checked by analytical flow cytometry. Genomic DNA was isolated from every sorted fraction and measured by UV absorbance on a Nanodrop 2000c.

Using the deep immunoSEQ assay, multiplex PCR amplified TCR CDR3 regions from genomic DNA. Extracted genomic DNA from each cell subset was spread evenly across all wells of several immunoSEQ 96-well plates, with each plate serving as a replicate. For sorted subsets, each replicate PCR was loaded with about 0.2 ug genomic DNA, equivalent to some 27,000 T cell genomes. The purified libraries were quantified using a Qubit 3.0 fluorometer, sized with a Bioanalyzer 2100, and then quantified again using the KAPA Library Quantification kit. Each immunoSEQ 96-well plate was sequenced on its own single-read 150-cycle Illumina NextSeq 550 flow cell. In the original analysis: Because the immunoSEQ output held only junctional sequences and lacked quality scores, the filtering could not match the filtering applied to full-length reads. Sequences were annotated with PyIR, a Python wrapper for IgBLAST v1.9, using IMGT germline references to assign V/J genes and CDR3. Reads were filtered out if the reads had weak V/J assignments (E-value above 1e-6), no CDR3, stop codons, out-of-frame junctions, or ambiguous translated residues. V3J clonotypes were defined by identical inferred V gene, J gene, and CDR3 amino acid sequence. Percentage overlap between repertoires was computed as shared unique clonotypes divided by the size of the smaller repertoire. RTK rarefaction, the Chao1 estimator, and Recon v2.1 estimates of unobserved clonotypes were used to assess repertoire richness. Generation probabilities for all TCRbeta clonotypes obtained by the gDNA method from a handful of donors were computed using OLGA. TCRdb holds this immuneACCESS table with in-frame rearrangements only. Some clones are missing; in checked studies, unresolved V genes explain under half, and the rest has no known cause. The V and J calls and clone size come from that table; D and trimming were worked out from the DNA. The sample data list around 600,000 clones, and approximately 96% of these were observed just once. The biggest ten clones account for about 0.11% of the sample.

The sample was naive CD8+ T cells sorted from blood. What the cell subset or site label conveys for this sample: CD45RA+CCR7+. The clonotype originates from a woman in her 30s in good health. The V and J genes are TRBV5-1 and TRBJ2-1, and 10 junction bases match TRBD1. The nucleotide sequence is TGCGCCAGCAGCCCGGGGACAGGGGAGTACAATGAGCAGTTCTTC. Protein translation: CASSPGTGEYNEQFF.